The 18 T cell receptor beta chains below were found in one sample sequenced in a study of blood T cell repertoires in COVID-19. Profiling relied on immunoSEQ multiplex PCR, and the TCRdb table lists in-frame clones only, not all of them. Of 250,000 to 300,000 clones detected, around 86% appear once; the ten largest clones hold around 2.9%. The specimen sequenced was peripheral blood. The receptors here all came from a woman aged 55 to 70 with active or convalescent COVID-19.

Only one count was recorded for this clone. The chain carries TRBV9 and TRBJ2-7, with a possible D match to TRBD1 (5 bases). Germline CDR1 SGDLS, CDR2 YYNGEE. The V end lost 0 bases, the J end lost 4 bases, and 11 bases lay between the germline ends. The CDR3 contains 14 residues. This CDR3 is CASSVGGSQYEQYF. CDR3 sequence (DNA): TGTGCCAGCAGCGTAGGGGGCAGTCAGTACGAGCAGTACTTC.

J is TRBJ1-2 and V is TRBV5-1, with D perhaps TRBD1 (6 bases). The V end was cut by 1 base, the J end by 7 bases, with 17 bases between. The length of the CDR3 is 15 residues. From germline, CDR1 is SGHRS and CDR2 YFSETQ. In DNA, the CDR3 is TGCGCCAGCAGCTTGAACCCACAGGGAGTGGGTGGCTACACCTTC. Encoded protein: CASSLNPQGVGGYTF.

J is TRBJ1-1 and V is TRBV30; D uncertain. This CDR3 has 14 amino acids. CDR1 is GTSNPN, CDR2 SVGIG, per germline (reference sequence). V lost 6 bases, J lost 0 bases, and 14 bases lay in between. The CDR3 loop is CACGRGTLNTEAFF. The DNA for the CDR3 is TGTGCCTGCGGACGGGGAACTTTGAACACTGAAGCTTTCTTT.

The chain carries TRBV7-9 and TRBJ1-1; maybe TRBD1 (5 bases). Trimming removed 4 bases from V and 3 bases from J, with 27 bases in between. This CDR3 spans 19 amino acids. Looked up from germline, CDR1 is SEHNR and CDR2 is FQNEAQ (reference sequence). For the CDR3, the DNA is TGTGCCAGCAGCTACAAGTATTTCAGATCGACAGCGTCGGACACTGAAGCTTTCTTT. Amino acid sequence: CASSYKYFRSTASDTEAFF. Variable domain in full (rest from reference TRBV7-9 and TRBJ1-1): DTGVSQNPRHKITKRGQNVTFRCDPISEHNRLYWYRQTLGQGPEFLTYFQNEAQLEKSRLLSDRFSAERPKGSFSTLEIQRTEQGDSAMYLCASSYKYFRSTASDTEAFFGQGTRLTVV.

V usage is TRBV20-1 and J usage is TRBJ1-4; unclear D gene. Germline lookup yields CDR1 DFQATT and CDR2 SNEGSKA (reference sequence). V was cut by 1 base and J by 8 bases, with 5 bases left in between. The CDR3 is 11 amino acids. CDR3 residues: CSARVVEKLFF. For the CDR3, the DNA is TGCAGTGCTAGAGTAGTCGAAAAACTGTTTTTT.

This clone was seen only a few times. The rearrangement links TRBV11-2 to TRBJ1-3, with 10 bases aligning to TRBD1. V shed 4 bases and J 5 bases; nucleotides not matched to a gene: 8. The germline V gene has CDR1 SGHAT and CDR2 FQNNGV. The CDR3 covers 16 residues. The CDR3 sequence: CASSSPWDRGRNTIYF. CDR3 nucleotides: TGTGCCAGCAGCTCTCCTTGGGACAGGGGTAGAAACACCATATATTTT. Looking up the rest from reference TRBV11-2 and TRBJ1-3 gives the full variable domain: EAGVAQSPRYKIIEKRQSVAFWCNPISGHATLYWYQQILGQGPKLLIQFQNNGVVDDSQLPKDRFSAERLKGVDSTLKIQPAKLEDSAVYLCASSSPWDRGRNTIYFGEGSWLTVV.

V and J are TRBV5-1 and TRBJ1-5; D may be TRBD1 (6 bases). Between the trimmed V and J ends, which lost 0 bases and 6 bases, there was a span of 10 bases. The CDR3 totals 14 residues. CDR1 SGHRS and CDR2 YFSETQ come from the germline V gene. The CDR3 spells CASSLEAGVQPQHF. The CDR3 coding sequence is TGCGCCAGCAGCTTGGAGGCAGGGGTTCAGCCCCAGCATTTT. Based on the CDR3 plus reference TRBV5-1 and TRBJ1-5, the full variable domain is KAGVTQTPRYLIKTRGQQVTLSCSPISGHRSVSWYQQTPGQGLQFLFEYFSETQRNKGNFPGRFSGRQFSNSRSEMNVSTLELGDSALYLCASSLEAGVQPQHFGDGTRLSIL.

The chain combines TRBV4-2 with TRBJ2-1, with 8 positions matching TRBD2. The V gene end was trimmed by 4 bases and the J gene end by 0 bases; junction bases not matched to a gene: 5. This CDR3 is 16 amino acids long. Germline CDR1 LGHNA, CDR2 YNFKEQ. Here the CDR3 DNA reads TGTGCCAGCAGCCTGTCGCGGGGGGACTCCTACAATGAGCAGTTCTTC. It encodes CASSLSRGDSYNEQFF.

The chain links TRBV5-4 to TRBJ2-2; D is uncertain. This CDR3 comprises 15 residues. Germline V gene sequence: CDR1 SGHNT, CDR2 YYREEE (reference sequence). The germline V and J ends were trimmed by 0 bases and 1 base, with 7 bases remaining between them. The CDR3 spells CASSLEAMNTGELFF. CDR3 nucleotide sequence: TGTGCCAGCAGCTTGGAAGCGATGAACACCGGGGAGCTGTTTTTT.

V and J are TRBV19 and TRBJ2-1; 9 bases map to TRBD1. The V and J ends lost 4 bases and 8 bases, in that order; junction bases with no gene match: 18. CDR1 is LNHDA and CDR2 is SQIVND in the germline V gene (reference sequence). This CDR3 comprises 18 residues. The CDR3 DNA is TGTGCCAGTAGTAGCACGTACCTCCGGGACAGGGTTGGATATGAGCAGTTCTTC. It is translated as CASSSTYLRDRVGYEQFF.

The V and J genes are TRBV7-3 and TRBJ2-3, with TRBD1 matching 7 bases. V lost 5 bases and J lost 1; bases outside the gene matches: 6. The CDR3 is 15 residues long. CDR1 is SGHTA, CDR2 FQGTGA, per germline. CDR3 bases: TGTGCCAGCAGCCCCGACAGGGCTCGCACAGATACGCAGTATTTT. It codes for CASSPDRARTDTQYF.

This clone was seen a single time. This sequence joins TRBV7-6 and TRBJ2-1; 11 nucleotides line up with TRBD2. The CDR3 is 20 amino acids. Germline loops: CDR1 SGHVS, CDR2 FNYEAQ. The junction had 16 bases not matched to a gene; V was cut back by 2 bases and J by 4 bases. The CDR3 coding sequence is TGTGCCAGCAGCTTACCACTAGCGGGGGCGCCTTCAGCTGAATACAATGAGCAGTTCTTC. It yields the protein CASSLPLAGAPSAEYNEQFF.

The chain joins TRBV19 to TRBJ2-7; maybe TRBD1 (6 bases). V gave up 1 base and J gave up 3 bases, with 10 bases separating them. Germline CDR1 and CDR2: LNHDA and SQIVND (reference sequence). The CDR3 length is 14 residues. The CDR3 loop is CASSIGRGGYEQYF. The CDR3 DNA is TGTGCCAGTAGTATAGGCAGGGGCGGCTACGAGCAGTACTTC.

The chain employs TRBV7-6 and TRBJ1-5; maybe TRBD1 (5 bases). V was pared by 5 bases and J by 6 bases, with 11 bases between. Germline V gene data show CDR1 as SGHVS and CDR2 as FNYEAQ. The CDR3 is 13 amino acids. CDR3 DNA: TGTGCCAGCAGCCCCAGGGTGGGTCAGCCCCAGCATTTT. Residues: CASSPRVGQPQHF.

About this clone itself: A read error may explain this, as a much larger clone is one base away. The chain combines TRBV7-6 with TRBJ1-2; 8 nucleotides match TRBD1. Looked up from germline, CDR1 is SGHVS and CDR2 is FNYEAQ. CDR3 length equals 15 residues. The J segment lost 7 bases and the V segment lost 2 bases, leaving 9 bases of the junction unmatched. This CDR3 is CASSLSFGQGAGYTF. The CDR3 DNA follows: TGTGCCAGCAGCTTAAGTTTTGGGCAGGGGGCTGGCTACACCTTC.

V gene TRBV4-1 combines with J gene TRBJ2-7, with 9 bases fitting TRBD1. With V trimmed by 6 bases and J by 4 bases, 7 bases remained unmatched. CDR1 is MGHRA, CDR2 YSYEKL, per germline. The CDR3 runs 14 residues. The CDR3 sequence: CASSLRDREYEQYF. For the CDR3, the DNA is TGCGCCAGCAGTCTTAGGGACAGGGAGTACGAGCAGTACTTC.

The chain is built from TRBV6-4 and TRBJ1-4; no clear D. The CDR3 contains 17 residues. Germline CDR1 MRHNA, CDR2 SNTAGT. V gave up 4 bases and J gave up 0 bases, with 15 bases separating them. CDR3 in amino acids: CASSVEWAGTTNEKLFF. The CDR3 DNA sequence: TGTGCCAGCAGTGTTGAATGGGCAGGAACAACTAATGAAAAACTGTTTTTT.

V and J are TRBV5-1 and TRBJ1-5, with a possible D match to TRBD1 (6 bases). CDR3 length: 15 residues. V lost 4 bases and J 1 base, leaving 12 bases between the germline ends. Germline V CDR1 and CDR2: SGHRS, YFSETQ. The CDR3 region is CASSRDGQSNQPQHF. DNA for the CDR3: TGCGCCAGCAGCCGGGATGGACAGAGCAATCAGCCCCAGCATTTT.